Below, one T cell receptor beta chain is given with its context. Its cognate antigen is unknown. The CDR3 contains 13 residues. The germline V gene encodes CDR1 SGHVS and CDR2 FNYEAQ. The source of the sample is a study of CXCR3-negative and CXCR3-positive naive CD8 T cells. Study-wide points: The study found more hydrophobic TRB CDR3s in CXCR3-positive naive cells than in CXCR3-negative naive cells.

UMI-labeled 5' RACE yielded the TRB cDNA libraries. From the 5' RACE reads, TCRdb lists one entry per CDR3 protein and no DNA. The sample totals approximately 120,000 distinct CDR3 sequences. Sequenced material: naive CXCR3+ CD8+ T cells from blood. Regarding subset: CD45RO-CCR7+CD27+CD95- naive CD8+ T cells expressing CXCR3 (TNR3+). The rearrangement joins TRBV7-6 to TRBJ2-1; the TCRdb D gene call, TRBD1, has no DNA to confirm it. The sequence was obtained from a human donor in good health. Some clones in this sample may be carry-over from other donors' samples. CDR3 in amino acids: CASSSATGYEQFF. Full variable domain (missing parts from reference TRBV7-6 and TRBJ2-1): GAGVSQSPRYKVTKRGQDVALRCDPISGHVSLYWYRQALGQGPEFLTYFNYEAQQDKSGLPNDRFSAERPEGSISTLTIQRTEQRDSAMYRCASSSATGYEQFFGPGTRLTVL.